This is a list of T cell receptor beta chains from one sample in a study of blood T cell repertoires in COVID-19. Clones were read by immunoSEQ multiplex PCR, and TCRdb kept only the in-frame ones, dropping some. The sample shows 350,000 to 400,000 clones, around 87% of them seen only once. Sequenced sample: PBMCs or T cells enriched from blood (not recorded which). These receptors were obtained from a man aged 35-49 years in a cohort exposed to, infected with or recovered from COVID-19 (not recorded which). Each CDR3 is given with its conserved first and last residue. A D gene is named only where the DNA matches it firmly. Clone size, where shown, is once, few, many, or a class for clones that have expanded.

D	J	size	V	DNA	CDR3
-	TRBJ2-7	-	TRBV21-1	TGTGCCAGCGCGGCCAGCGGGAGCGACGAGCAGTACTTC	CASAASGSDEQYF
-	TRBJ1-5	once	TRBV3-1/TRBV3-2	TGTGCCAGCAGCCAAGCAGGGCGTTGGCAGCCCCAGCATTTT	CASSQAGRWQPQHF
-	TRBJ1-2	-	TRBV3-1/TRBV3-2	TGTGCCAGCAGCTTACCAGGGGTTGGCTACACCTTC	CASSLPGVGYTF
TRBD2	TRBJ2-3	-	TRBV6-1	TGTGCCAGCAGTGAAGGGTTAGCGGGAACTTCTAGCACAGATACGCAGTATTTT	CASSEGLAGTSSTDTQYF
-	TRBJ1-2	-	TRBV7-9	TGTGCCAGCAGCTTCGACCGGGGGGTGACCTCGTATGGCTACACCTTC	CASSFDRGVTSYGYTF
-	TRBJ2-3	-	TRBV9	TGTGCCAGCAGCGCCTATCCTGGGGGCAGCACAGATACGCAGTATTTT	CASSAYPGGSTDTQYF
-	TRBJ2-7	-	TRBV21-1	TGTGCCAGCAGCTCCCGGGACAGGGGTTTTCTCGAGCAGTACTTC	CASSSRDRGFLEQYF
TRBD1	TRBJ1-1	-	TRBV30	TGTGCCTGGAAAACCGGGACAGGGCGGGCTTTCTTT	CAWKTGTGRAFF
-	TRBJ2-7	-	TRBV2	TGTGCCAGCAGTGAAGACAGGATACCTAGCGAGCAGTACTTC	CASSEDRIPSEQYF
-	TRBJ1-2	-	TRBV28	TGTGCCAGCAGCCAAGCCGGGGGTGGCGTCTATGGCTACACCTTC	CASSQAGGGVYGYTF
-	TRBJ2-1	-	TRBV7-9	TGTGCCAGCAGCTTAGGCGGGATAGCCTACAATGAGCAGTTCTTC	CASSLGGIAYNEQFF
-	TRBJ1-2	-	TRBV30	TGTGCCTGGAGGGTAACAGACAGGAGCAGCTACACCTTC	CAWRVTDRSSYTF
TRBD1	TRBJ2-7	-	TRBV27	TGTGCCAGCAGTAGCGGGACAGGGGGATACGAGCAGTACTTC	CASSSGTGGYEQYF
-	TRBJ2-1	-	TRBV5-1	TGCGCCAGCAGCCCCTTACACCCCGACAATGAGCAGTTCTTC	CASSPLHPDNEQFF
-	TRBJ1-3	-	TRBV7-7	TGTGCCAGCAGCTCTAAAGGACAGAACCGAGCTGGAAACACCATATATTTT	CASSSKGQNRAGNTIYF
-	TRBJ2-2	-	TRBV7-3	TGTGCCAGCAGCGCTAACACGAAGACAGCGAACACCGGGGAGCTGTTTTTT	CASSANTKTANTGELFF
-	TRBJ2-7	-	TRBV20-1	TGCAGTGCTAGACAAAACTACGAGCAGTACTTC	CSARQNYEQYF
TRBD2	TRBJ2-1	-	TRBV10-2	TGCGCCAGCAGTGTTAGGAATAGCGGGAACCGATTCGAATACAATGAGCAGTTCTTC	CASSVRNSGNRFEYNEQFF
-	TRBJ2-3	-	TRBV11-3	TGTGCCAGCAGCATGCGGACAGCAGATACGCAGTATTTT	CASSMRTADTQYF
-	TRBJ2-2	-	TRBV18	TGTGCCAGCTCCACAGGGGAGGACGGGGAGCTGTTTTTT	CASSTGEDGELFF
-	TRBJ1-5	-	TRBV6-5	TGTGCCAGCAGGGGGCAGAATAGCAATCAGCCCCAGCATTTT	CASRGQNSNQPQHF
-	TRBJ1-2	-	TRBV30	TGTGCCTGGGACCCTGGCAATCGCTATGGCTACACCTTC	CAWDPGNRYGYTF
TRBD1	TRBJ1-4	-	TRBV28	TGTGCCAGCAGTTTACCCCGGGACAGGGGTGCTAATGAAAAACTGTTTTTT	CASSLPRDRGANEKLFF
-	TRBJ2-5	-	TRBV7-2	TGTGCCAGCAGCCAAGGGACTTTCGGAGAGACCCAGTACTTC	CASSQGTFGETQYF
TRBD1	TRBJ2-1	once	TRBV18	TGTGCCAGCTCGGGAACCGGGACAGGGATCGATGAGCAGTTCTTC	CASSGTGTGIDEQFF
-	TRBJ1-1	once	TRBV3-1/TRBV3-2	TGTGCCAGCAGCCAAGGTTTTGTCAGTTTGAACACTGAAGCTTTCTTT	CASSQGFVSLNTEAFF
TRBD1	TRBJ1-2	-	TRBV7-9	TGTGCCAGCAGCTCCACGACAGGGGGATGGGGCTACACCTTC	CASSSTTGGWGYTF
-	TRBJ1-4	-	TRBV30	TGTGCCTGGAGTGTACTTCGGGGACTTAATGAAAAACTGTTTTTT	CAWSVLRGLNEKLFF
TRBD1	TRBJ1-1	-	TRBV3-1/TRBV3-2	TGTGCCAGCAGCCGCGGAGACAGGGGTGAGGGTGCTTTCTTT	CASSRGDRGEGAFF
-	TRBJ1-1	-	TRBV27	TGTGCCAGCCAAAAGAGGGTTAACACTGAAGCTTTCTTT	CASQKRVNTEAFF
-	TRBJ2-1	once	TRBV11-2	TGTGCCAGCAGCCACCTTCACGCGGATGAGCAGTTCTTC	CASSHLHADEQFF
TRBD1	TRBJ2-1	few	TRBV11-2	TGTGCCAGCAGCTTGGTGGGACAGGGCTCCTACAATGAGCAGTTCTTC	CASSLVGQGSYNEQFF
TRBD2	TRBJ2-3	-	TRBV5-1	TGCGCCAGCAGCCCAGCTAGCGGGAGGGCCTGGGATACGCAGTATTTT	CASSPASGRAWDTQYF
-	TRBJ1-1	once	TRBV12-3/TRBV12-4	TGTGCCAGCAGTTTCCAGGTGAACACTGAAGCTTTCTTT	CASSFQVNTEAFF
-	TRBJ2-3	-	TRBV18	TGTGCCAGCTCACCATGGGCTAGCTCAGATACGCAGTATTTT	CASSPWASSDTQYF
TRBD1	TRBJ1-1	-	TRBV10-1	TGCGCCACCTCGGGACAGCGGAACACTGAAGCTTTCTTT	CATSGQRNTEAFF
TRBD1	TRBJ2-1	-	TRBV9	TGTGCCAGCAGCGTAGGACAGGGGCCCAACAATGAGCAGTTCTTC	CASSVGQGPNNEQFF
-	TRBJ1-5	-	TRBV15	TGTGCCACCAGCAGAGAAGCGCCCCGCGGGGATAGCAATCAGCCCCAGCATTTT	CATSREAPRGDSNQPQHF
-	TRBJ1-4	-	TRBV11-2	TGTGCCAGCAGTCTATACGCAACTAATGAAAAACTGTTTTTT	CASSLYATNEKLFF
TRBD2	TRBJ2-3	-	TRBV5-4	TGTGCCAGCAGCCTCAATAGCGGGAGCGAGAATACGCAGTATTTT	CASSLNSGSENTQYF
-	TRBJ1-5	-	TRBV19	TGTGCCAGTAGTATGCGGTCCGGGGGTAGCAATCAGCCCCAGCATTTT	CASSMRSGGSNQPQHF
-	TRBJ1-1	-	TRBV19	TGTGCCAGTAGTTCGACAGCGAACACTGAAGCTTTCTTT	CASSSTANTEAFF
-	TRBJ2-5	once	TRBV11-2	TGTGCCAGCAGCTTAGCGGGTAGCGAGTACCAAGAGACCCAGTACTTC	CASSLAGSEYQETQYF
-	TRBJ2-7	once	TRBV7-2	TGTGCCAGCAGCTTCGACTCTACGGGCTACGAGCAGTACTTC	CASSFDSTGYEQYF
TRBD1	TRBJ1-1	-	TRBV25-1	TGTGCCAGCTCGAGGGGGCTCGGTACTGAAGCTTTCTTT	CASSRGLGTEAFF
-	TRBJ1-1	-	TRBV2	TGTGCCAGCAGTTCCCAGGGGAACACTGAAGCTTTCTTT	CASSSQGNTEAFF
-	TRBJ2-7	-	TRBV11-2	TGTGCCAGCAGCTTAGATCGCCAGGACTACGAGCAGTACTTC	CASSLDRQDYEQYF
-	TRBJ2-2	-	TRBV6-2/TRBV6-3	TGTGCCAGCAGTTATAGTTACACCGGGGAGCTGTTTTTT	CASSYSYTGELFF
TRBD1	TRBJ2-7	-	TRBV6-5	TGTGCCAGCATCCGGACAGGGACTCACTACGAGCAGTACTTC	CASIRTGTHYEQYF
-	TRBJ2-7	-	TRBV19	TGTGCCAGTAGTTCACGACTATCCTCCGAGCAGTACTTC	CASSSRLSSEQYF
TRBD1	TRBJ2-7	-	TRBV28	TGTGCCAGCAGCGGGCCGGGACAGGGGTATGCCGAGCAGTACTTC	CASSGPGQGYAEQYF
-	TRBJ1-6	-	TRBV14	TGTGCCAGCAGCCATTCCGGTCTTAATTCACCCCTCCACTTT	CASSHSGLNSPLHF
TRBD2	TRBJ2-7	once	TRBV5-1	TGCGCCAGCAGCTTGTTGGAGACTAGCCAGTACGAGCAGTACTTC	CASSLLETSQYEQYF